This T cell receptor (beta chain) comes out of a study of OX40 agonist ivuxolimab in advanced cancers. On the study more broadly: Ivuxolimab, an agonistic anti-OX40 (CD134) antibody, was given to patients.

Measured with immunoSEQ multiplex PCR; TCRdb has only the in-frame clones, and not every one. The sample holds tens of thousands of clones; roughly 80% are singletons and the top ten take over 1.5%. Findings of the study overall: Among some nonresponders, normalized T-cell clonal expansion was also low.

The CDR3 contains 18 residues. CDR1 SGHTA and CDR2 FQGNSA come from the germline V gene. The V and J ends lost 3 bases and 0 bases, in that order; junction bases with no gene match: 11. Points on this clone: Its antigen is still unknown.

This TCR was sampled from an adult with an advanced solid tumor such as melanoma, head and neck, liver or kidney cancer. The chain uses TRBV7-2 and TRBJ1-1; the match to TRBD1 covers 9 bases. This sample comprised CD4+ or CD8+ T cells sorted from blood, obtained in a trial of the OX40 agonist ivuxolimab. Here the CDR3 reads CASSLRSGTGRLNTEAFF. DNA of the CDR3: TGTGCCAGCAGCTTGAGGTCCGGGACAGGGAGATTGAACACTGAAGCTTTCTTT.